The rows below give T cell receptor beta chains drawn from one sample of a study of Ad26.COV2.S vaccination and SARS-CoV-2 variants. Only in-frame clones appear in the TCRdb table, and some are missing; sequencing was by immunoSEQ multiplex PCR. Of 300,000 to 400,000 clones in the sample, about 85% were seen once. The material sequenced was peripheral blood, taken in a trial of Ad26.COV2.S vaccine versus placebo. Source of these receptors: a person aged 18-60 years who received the Ad26.COV2.S COVID-19 vaccine or a placebo. CDR3s leave out the opening cysteine and the closing phenylalanine or tryptophan. Rows give clone size only sometimes, using once, few, many, or a class for an expanded clone.

>TRBV2|.
ASSDGFGNEQF
>TRBV7-2|.
ASSPVKADEQY
>TRBV30|.
AWSGRGNTIY
>TRBV3-1/TRBV3-2|.
ASSLQQHAPAQY
>TRBV14|.
ASSQDPRGFYNSPLH
>TRBV19|.
ATHGGSYNEQF
>TRBV9|.
ASSAGLTVTYEQY
>TRBV7-9|.
ASSRGLAGGVETQY
>TRBV5-1|.
ASSLRRGDYGYT
>TRBV5-1|.
ASSLAPGGNEKLF
>TRBV7-2|.
ASSPYQGDSEIYEQY
>TRBV5-1|.
ASSLMTGDGYT
>TRBV27|many
ASSPIYRGLGNYGYT
>TRBV7-2|few
ASSSKGTFYEQY
>TRBV2|.
ASSEILAGGAGTQY
>TRBV5-6|.
ASSLGGTEKLF
>TRBV27|.
ASRPSGTGGVRGGYT
>TRBV7-9|.
ASSRRKGVTDTQY
>TRBV7-2|.
ASSLGRENEQF
>TRBV20-1|.
SATSGNTIY
>TRBV6-2/TRBV6-3|once
ASSYEAGGQPQH
>TRBV5-1|.
ASSFAGSQETQY
>TRBV2|.
ASTLWGGLRETQY